This paragraph reports one T cell receptor beta chain. This entry comes from a study of blood T cells in healthy people across ages. Overall study: Researchers report that template switching captured about one barcoded beta molecule per two T cells.

Losses at the gene ends were 0 bases for V and 5 bases for J; bases not matched to a gene: 9. This CDR3 comprises 16 residues. Per the germline V gene, CDR1 is MGHRA and CDR2 is YSYEKL. There were at least 5 micrograms of total RNA extracted from every sample. Alongside a J-beta primer mix, a sample-barcoded 5' primer served in a second PCR lasting about 7 to 12 cycles. All cDNA molecules were each tagged by a template-switch adaptor with 12 random nucleotides. MiXCR, applied by TCRdb to the 5' RACE reads, yields one record per CDR3 protein. The data contain fewer than 1,000,000 distinct CDR3 sequences, more than 35% of them singletons.

The chain uses TRBV4-1 and TRBJ2-5, with 7 bases aligning to TRBD2. Sequences were obtained from blood. This receptor was identified in a man older than 75 in good health. The CDR3 protein is CASSQDLAGVRETQYF. DNA for the CDR3: TGCGCCAGCAGCCAAGATCTGGCGGGGGTGCGGGAGACCCAGTACTTC.